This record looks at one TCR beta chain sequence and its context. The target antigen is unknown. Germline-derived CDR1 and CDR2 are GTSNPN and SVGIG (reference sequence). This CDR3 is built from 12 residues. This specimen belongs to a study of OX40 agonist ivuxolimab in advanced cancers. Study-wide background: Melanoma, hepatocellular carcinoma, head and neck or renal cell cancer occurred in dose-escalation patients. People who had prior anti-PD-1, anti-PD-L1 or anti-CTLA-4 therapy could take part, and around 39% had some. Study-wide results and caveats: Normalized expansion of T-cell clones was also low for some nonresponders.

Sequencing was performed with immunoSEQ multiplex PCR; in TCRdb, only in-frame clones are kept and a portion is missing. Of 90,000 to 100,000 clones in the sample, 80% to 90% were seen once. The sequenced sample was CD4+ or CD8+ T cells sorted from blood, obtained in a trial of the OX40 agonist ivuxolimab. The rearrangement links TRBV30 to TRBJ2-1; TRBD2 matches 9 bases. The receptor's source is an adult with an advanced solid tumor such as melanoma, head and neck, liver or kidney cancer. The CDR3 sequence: CASTSGYNEQFF. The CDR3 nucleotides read TGTGCGTCCACTAGCGGGTACAATGAGCAGTTCTTC.